Given below is one TCR beta chain in context. What it binds is unknown. The entry originates in a study of cytomegalovirus exposure and HLA in healthy donors. Findings and caveats of the study: Many donors shared some public TCRs, even though most TCR sequences were rare. In the roughly 110 validation repertoires, approximately 94% of cluster scores exceeded 0, per a later analysis. Some TCR beta chains (164 of them) were listed as cytomegalovirus-associated. Cytomegalovirus status, reportedly, was diagnosed with high specificity and sensitivity by the classifier.

The data were produced by immunoSEQ multiplex PCR, yet TCRdb's version contains in-frame clones alone and is incomplete. The sample includes more than 100,000 clones, roughly 90% seen only once; the top ten take 1.4% to 1.5%. The CDR3 is 19 residues long. The germline V gene has CDR1 MNHEY and CDR2 SMNVEV (reference sequence). The junction had 13 bases not matched to a gene; V was cut back by 3 bases and J by 4 bases. The clonotype originates from a man between 25 and 39 years old in good health and CMV-seronegative. The specimen was PBMCs. The chain joins TRBV27 to TRBJ2-2; TRBD2 matches at 11 bases. CDR3 protein: CASSFMGTSGRMSTGELFF. CDR3 nucleotide sequence: TGTGCCAGCAGTTTCATGGGTACTAGCGGGAGAATGAGCACCGGGGAGCTGTTTTTT.